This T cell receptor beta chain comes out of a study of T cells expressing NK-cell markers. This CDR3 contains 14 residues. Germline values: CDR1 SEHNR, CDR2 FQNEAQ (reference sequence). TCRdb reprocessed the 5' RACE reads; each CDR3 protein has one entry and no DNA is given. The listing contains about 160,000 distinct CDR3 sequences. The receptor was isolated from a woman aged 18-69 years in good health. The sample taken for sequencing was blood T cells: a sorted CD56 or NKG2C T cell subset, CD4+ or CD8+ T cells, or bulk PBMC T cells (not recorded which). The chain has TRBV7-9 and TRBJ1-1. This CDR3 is CASSLMGMDTEAFF.